Listed here are 23 T cell receptor beta chains from one sample, sequenced in a study of T cell responses to AZD1222 COVID-19 vaccine. Sequenced by immunoSEQ multiplex PCR; TCRdb stores in-frame clones only, minus some. The data hold about 120,000 clones, with approximately 90% observed a single time. Source: peripheral blood, taken 28 days after the second AZD1222 dose. All receptors come from an adult who received the AZD1222 COVID-19 vaccine.

This clone was recorded only once. The chain is built from TRBV7-3 and TRBJ2-1; a weak D match, TRBD2 (6 bases). V gave up 5 bases and J gave up 5 bases, with 13 bases separating them. CDR3 length equals 14 residues. CDR1 is SGHTA and CDR2 is FQGTGA in the germline V gene. DNA for the CDR3: TGTGCCAGCAGCCCTTCTAGCGCCCACAATGAGCAGTTCTTC. Translation gives CASSPSSAHNEQFF.

The rearrangement uses TRBV20-1 and TRBJ2-5, with D possibly matching TRBD2 (6 bases). Per germline, CDR1 DFQATT and CDR2 SNEGSKA (reference sequence). The CDR3 covers 14 residues. Between the trimmed V and J ends, which lost 3 bases and 3 bases, there was a span of 14 bases. The CDR3: CSASGVAAEETQYF. CDR3 nucleotides: TGCAGTGCTAGTGGGGTAGCGGCAGAAGAGACCCAGTACTTC.

The chain couples TRBV6-5 to TRBJ2-1; 13 nucleotides line up with TRBD2. The CDR3 has 13 residues. From germline, CDR1 is MNHEY and CDR2 SVGAGI. J lost 9 bases, V lost 8 bases, and 4 bases had no gene match. This CDR3 is CASWGTSGTEQFF. The CDR3 DNA reads as TGTGCCAGCTGGGGGACTAGCGGGACTGAGCAGTTCTTC.

The gene calls are TRBV2 and TRBJ2-2; tentative D call: TRBD2 (5 bases). The V gene lost 6 bases and the J gene lost 7 bases, with 9 bases spanning the gap. CDR1 is SNHLY, CDR2 FYNNEI, per germline. This CDR3 has 12 amino acids. CDR3 DNA sequence: TGTGCCAGCAGCCTAGCCGGCGGGGAGCTGTTTTTT. The encoded protein is CASSLAGGELFF.

The chain joins TRBV9 to TRBJ2-7; D is unresolved. Germline CDR1 SGDLS, CDR2 YYNGEE. Trimming removed 3 bases from V and 0 bases from J, with 10 bases in between. The CDR3 has 14 residues. CDR3 nucleotide sequence: TGTGCCAGCAGCGACCGTTCGACCTCCTACGAGCAGTACTTC. It translates to CASSDRSTSYEQYF.

CDR3 residues: CASRGDRGSYEQYF. In DNA, the CDR3 is TGTGCCAGCAGGGGCGACAGGGGCTCCTACGAGCAGTACTTC. The rearrangement joins TRBV2 to TRBJ2-7, with TRBD1 matching over 8 bases. The CDR3 consists of 14 residues. Germline V CDR1 and CDR2: SNHLY, FYNNEI. V lost 6 bases to trimming and J lost 0 bases; unmatched junction nucleotides: 4.

This sequence joins TRBV28 and TRBJ1-1; maybe TRBD1 (6 bases). V was pared by 3 bases and J by 9 bases, with 11 bases between. The germline V gene has CDR1 MDHEN and CDR2 SYDVKM. The CDR3 is 12 amino acids. The CDR3 loop is CASSFQGIQAFF. In DNA, the CDR3 is TGTGCCAGCAGTTTTCAGGGGATTCAAGCTTTCTTT.

The gene calls are TRBV3-1 (or the pseudogene TRBV3-2) and TRBJ1-6; D unclear. The CDR3 has 14 amino acids. V gave up 0 bases and J gave up 5 bases, with 5 bases separating them. Germline lookup yields CDR1 LGHDT and CDR2 YNNKEL (reference sequence). CDR3 residues: CASSQEGDNSPLHF. CDR3 DNA: TGTGCCAGCAGCCAAGAGGGCGATAATTCACCCCTCCACTTT.

This clone was picked up one time. This chain joins TRBV2 and TRBJ1-4; D is possibly TRBD1 (5 bases). This CDR3 has 12 amino acids. CDR1 is SNHLY, CDR2 FYNNEI, per germline. V lost 10 bases and J lost 8, with 14 bases in between. The CDR3 loop is CATSPEGEKLFF. The CDR3 DNA reads TGTGCCACCTCCCCCGAGGGGGAAAAACTGTTTTTT.

The chain is built from TRBV9 and TRBJ1-2, with a tentative D call TRBD1 (5 bases). The germline CDR1 and CDR2 sequences are SGDLS and YYNGEE. Trimming took off 7 bases at V and 7 bases at J, with 17 bases between the two ends. This CDR3 has 13 amino acids. In nucleotides, the CDR3 is TGTGCCAGCTCGTCGGGGCGGGGCGGTGGCTACACCTTC. Amino acid sequence: CASSSGRGGGYTF.

This rearrangement joins TRBV2 to TRBJ2-7, with 10 bases lining up with TRBD2. The germline CDR1 and CDR2 sequences are SNHLY and FYNNEI. The V and J ends lost 7 bases and 4 bases, in that order; junction bases with no gene match: 10. The CDR3 runs to 15 residues. CDR3 in amino acids: CASKTPGLAVYEQYF. For the CDR3, the DNA is TGTGCCAGCAAAACACCCGGACTAGCGGTTTACGAGCAGTACTTC.

The V call is TRBV6-5, the J call TRBJ1-1; D is perhaps TRBD1 (5 bases). V lost 5 bases and J lost 9, with 13 bases in between. This CDR3 spans 12 amino acids. Germline values: CDR1 MNHEY, CDR2 SVGAGI. Here the CDR3 DNA reads TGTGCCAGCAGTCTCGAGAGGGGTAAAGCTTTCTTT. Encoded protein: CASSLERGKAFF.

This clone was seen once. The gene calls are TRBV5-1 and TRBJ2-1; D not resolved. V lost 4 bases, J lost 4 bases, and 12 bases lay in between. Germline CDR1 reads SGHRS; CDR2 reads YFSETQ. The length of the CDR3 is 14 residues. Here the CDR3 reads CASSEPELYNEQFF. CDR3 bases: TGCGCCAGCAGCGAACCTGAACTTTACAATGAGCAGTTCTTC.

The table lists this clone with a count of one. The chain combines TRBV10-3 with TRBJ2-3, with 10 bases fitting TRBD1. This CDR3 region has 16 residues. CDR1 is ENHRY, CDR2 SYGVKD, per germline. V dropped 5 bases and J dropped 1; count of bases not matched to a gene: 6. CDR3 sequence reads: CAISSTGTGGTDTQYF. The CDR3 DNA reads TGTGCCATCAGTTCTACCGGGACAGGGGGCACAGATACGCAGTATTTT.

V gene TRBV9 combines with J gene TRBJ2-2; D gene ambiguous. Germline values: CDR1 SGDLS, CDR2 YYNGEE. This CDR3 has 15 residues. Trimming shortened V by 4 bases and J by 1 base, and 11 bases separated the two germline ends. The CDR3 nucleotides read TGTGCCAGCAGCCCCCAGGTGGGGAACACCGGGGAGCTGTTTTTT. It encodes CASSPQVGNTGELFF.

The chain uses TRBV28 and TRBJ1-3; tentatively, D is TRBD1 (6 bases). The CDR3 is 15 residues long. The germline V and J ends were trimmed by 1 base and 13 bases, with 20 bases remaining between them. The germline V gene has CDR1 MDHEN and CDR2 SYDVKM. CDR3 sequence: CASSLFFPPGAAIYF. In DNA form, the CDR3 reads TGTGCCAGCAGTTTATTTTTCCCTCCAGGGGCCGCGATATATTTT.

V gene TRBV5-4 combines with J gene TRBJ2-2, with a weak D call TRBD2 (6 bases). Germline V lookup: CDR1 SGHNT, CDR2 YYREEE (reference sequence). V lost 1 base to trimming and J lost 3 bases, with 13 bases between them. This CDR3 spans 16 amino acids. The DNA for the CDR3 is TGTGCCAGCAGCTTGCCCCCACTAGCCGACACCGGGGAGCTGTTTTTT. Translating gives CASSLPPLADTGELFF.

The chain combines TRBV4-1 with TRBJ2-1; D is ambiguous. Trimming pared 1 base from V and 4 bases from J, leaving 14 bases between. The CDR3 has 16 residues. Germline V gene data show CDR1 as MGHRA and CDR2 as YSYEKL. The CDR3 region is CASSQVNLMNYNEQFF. CDR3 DNA sequence: TGCGCCAGCAGCCAAGTTAACTTGATGAATTACAATGAGCAGTTCTTC.

The gene calls are TRBV6-4 and TRBJ2-3; TRBD2 matches 16 bases. V lost 5 bases, J lost 2 bases, and 7 bases stayed unmatched. There are 18 residues in the CDR3. Germline CDR1 and CDR2: MRHNA and SNTAGT. CDR3 protein: CASSRGLAGGPSTDTQYF. The DNA for the CDR3 is TGTGCCAGCAGTCGGGGACTAGCGGGAGGGCCTTCCACAGATACGCAGTATTTT.

The chain recombines TRBV12-3 or TRBV12-4 with TRBJ2-5; tentatively, D is TRBD2 (5 bases). The CDR3 runs to 13 residues. The V and J ends lost 3 bases and 5 bases respectively, with 10 bases between them. CDR3 protein: CASSFERGETQYF. CDR3 sequence (DNA): TGTGCCAGCAGTTTTGAAAGAGGGGAGACCCAGTACTTC.

The rearrangement joins TRBV7-2 to TRBJ2-7; 9 bases agree with TRBD2. CDR1 is SGHTA, CDR2 FQGNSA, per germline. The CDR3 runs 16 residues. V trimming: 6 bases; J trimming: 4 bases; junction bases outside the gene matches: 13. CDR3 sequence (DNA): TGTGCCAGCAGTTCCCAGGGACGGCGGGAGGGTTACGAGCAGTACTTC. It specifies CASSSQGRREGYEQYF.

V and J are TRBV7-8 and TRBJ1-1; the D is unclear. Trimming took 1 base from V and 4 from J, leaving 13 bases between them. The germline V gene has CDR1 SGHVS and CDR2 FQNEAQ. This CDR3 region has 15 residues. This chain's CDR3 is CASSLDRDSSTEAFF. The CDR3 coding sequence is TGTGCCAGCAGCTTAGATCGGGATTCTTCCACTGAAGCTTTCTTT.

This sequence joins TRBV11-2 and TRBJ1-6, with 9 bases lining up with TRBD1. J was trimmed by 10 bases and V by 5 bases; bases with no gene match: 15. This CDR3 comprises 17 residues. Germline V gene lookup returns CDR1 SGHAT and CDR2 FQNNGV. The CDR3 loop reads CASSLTLDRGLGSPLHF. The CDR3 coding sequence is TGTGCCAGCAGCCTTACCCTGGACAGGGGACTCGGATCACCCCTCCACTTT.